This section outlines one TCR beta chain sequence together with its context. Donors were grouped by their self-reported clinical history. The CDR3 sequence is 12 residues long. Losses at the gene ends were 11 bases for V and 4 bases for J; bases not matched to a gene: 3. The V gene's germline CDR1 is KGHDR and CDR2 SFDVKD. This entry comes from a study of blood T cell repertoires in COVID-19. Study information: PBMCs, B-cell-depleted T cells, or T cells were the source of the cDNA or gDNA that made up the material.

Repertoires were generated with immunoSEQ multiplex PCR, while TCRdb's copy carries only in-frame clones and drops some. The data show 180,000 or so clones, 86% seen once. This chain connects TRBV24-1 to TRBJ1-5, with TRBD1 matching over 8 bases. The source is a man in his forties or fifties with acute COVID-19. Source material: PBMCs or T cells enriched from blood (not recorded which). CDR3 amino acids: CAIQGVNQPQHF. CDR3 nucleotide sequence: TGTGCCATACAGGGGGTGAATCAGCCCCAGCATTTT.